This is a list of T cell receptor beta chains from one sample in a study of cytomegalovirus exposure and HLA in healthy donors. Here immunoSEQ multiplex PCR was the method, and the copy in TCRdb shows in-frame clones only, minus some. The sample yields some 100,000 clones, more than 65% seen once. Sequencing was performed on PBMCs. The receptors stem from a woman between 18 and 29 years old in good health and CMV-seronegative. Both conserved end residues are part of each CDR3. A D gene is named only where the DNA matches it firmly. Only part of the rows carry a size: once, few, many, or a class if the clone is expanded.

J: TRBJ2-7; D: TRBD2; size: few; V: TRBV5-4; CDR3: CASSLGGSSYEQYF; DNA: TGTGCCAGCAGCTTGGGCGGGAGTTCCTACGAGCAGTACTTC
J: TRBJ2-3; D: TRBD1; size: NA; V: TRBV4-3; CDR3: CASSQGQGARSGSITDTQYF; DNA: TGCGCCAGCAGCCAAGGGCAGGGGGCTCGGAGCGGGTCGATCACCGATACGCAGTATTTT
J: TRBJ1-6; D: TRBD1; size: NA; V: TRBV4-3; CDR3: CASRHRGRNSPLHF; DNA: TGCGCCAGTCGACACAGGGGGCGGAATTCACCCCTCCACTTT
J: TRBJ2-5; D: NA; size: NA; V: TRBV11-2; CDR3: CASSLYPTGGETQYF; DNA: TGTGCCAGCAGCTTGTATCCTACCGGGGGAGAGACCCAGTACTTC
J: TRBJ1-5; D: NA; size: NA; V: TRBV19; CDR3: CASSRVWAGDSNQPQHF; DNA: TGTGCCAGTAGTAGGGTGTGGGCAGGGGATAGCAATCAGCCCCAGCATTTT
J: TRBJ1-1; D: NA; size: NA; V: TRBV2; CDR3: CASIRATNTEAFF; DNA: TGTGCCAGCATCAGGGCCACCAACACTGAAGCTTTCTTT
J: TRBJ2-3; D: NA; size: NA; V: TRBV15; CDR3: CATSRGGDEAGTQYF; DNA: TGTGCCACCAGCAGAGGCGGGGACGAGGCAGGTACGCAGTATTTT
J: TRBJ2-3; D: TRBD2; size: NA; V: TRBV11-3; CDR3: CASSSEGRADTQYF; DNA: TGTGCCAGCAGCTCCGAGGGGAGGGCAGATACGCAGTATTTT
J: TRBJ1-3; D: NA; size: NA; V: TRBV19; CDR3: CASSSRGSFRGSGNTIYF; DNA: TGTGCCAGTAGTAGCCGGGGATCCTTCAGGGGCTCTGGAAACACCATATATTTT
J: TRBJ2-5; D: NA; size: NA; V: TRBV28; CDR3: CASSRGGQETQYF; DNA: TGTGCCAGCAGTCGGGGAGGCCAAGAGACCCAGTACTTC
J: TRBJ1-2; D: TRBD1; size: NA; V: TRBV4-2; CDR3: CASSLGLGTGDGYTF; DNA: TGTGCCAGCAGCCTAGGACTTGGGACAGGGGATGGCTACACCTTC
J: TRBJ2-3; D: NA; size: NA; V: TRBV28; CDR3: CASSTPQGTDTQYF; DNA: TGTGCCAGCAGCACCCCACAGGGAACAGATACGCAGTATTTT
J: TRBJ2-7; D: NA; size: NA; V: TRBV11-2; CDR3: CASSLGEGYHGYEQYF; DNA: TGTGCCAGCAGCTTAGGAGAGGGTTACCACGGCTACGAGCAGTACTTC
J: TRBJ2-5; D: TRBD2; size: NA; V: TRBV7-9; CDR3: CASSSQWGGSETQYF; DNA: TGTGCCAGCAGCTCACAATGGGGGGGAAGCGAGACCCAGTACTTC
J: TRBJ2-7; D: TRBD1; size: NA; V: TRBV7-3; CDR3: CASSLSPDRDYEQYF; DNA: TGTGCCAGCAGCTTATCTCCGGACAGGGATTACGAGCAGTACTTC
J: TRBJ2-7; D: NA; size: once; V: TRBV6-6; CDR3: CAIGPIYEQYF; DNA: TGTGCCATCGGTCCCATCTACGAGCAGTACTTC
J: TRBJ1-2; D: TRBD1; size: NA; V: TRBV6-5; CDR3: CASSGRTGRRYTF; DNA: TGTGCCAGCAGTGGTAGGACAGGGAGACGCTACACCTTC
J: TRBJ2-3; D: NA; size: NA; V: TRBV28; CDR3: CASSYRASGTDTQYF; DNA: TGTGCCAGCAGCTATCGGGCTAGCGGCACAGATACGCAGTATTTT
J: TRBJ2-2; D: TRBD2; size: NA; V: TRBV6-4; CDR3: CASSALVAGTGELFF; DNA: TGTGCCAGCAGTGCCCTAGTAGCGGGCACCGGGGAGCTGTTTTTT
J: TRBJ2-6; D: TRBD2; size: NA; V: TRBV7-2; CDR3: CASSLGAGGSGANVLTF; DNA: TGTGCCAGCAGCTTAGGAGCGGGGGGGTCAGGGGCCAACGTCCTGACTTTC
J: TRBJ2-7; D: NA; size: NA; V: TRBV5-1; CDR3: CASSQGGASVLREQYF; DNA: TGCGCCAGCAGCCAAGGGGGAGCATCGGTGCTACGCGAGCAGTACTTC
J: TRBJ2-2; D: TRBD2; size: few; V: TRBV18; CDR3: CASSPRGGANTGELFF; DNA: TGTGCCAGCTCACCACGCGGGGGTGCGAACACCGGGGAGCTGTTTTTT
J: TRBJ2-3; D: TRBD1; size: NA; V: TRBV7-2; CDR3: CASSLPVLGDRDLTDTQYF; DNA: TGTGCCAGCAGCTTACCGGTTCTGGGGGACAGGGACCTCACAGATACGCAGTATTTT
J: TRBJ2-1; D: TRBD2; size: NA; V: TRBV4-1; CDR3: CASSQDPSGSSYNEQFF; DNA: TGCGCCAGCAGCCAAGATCCTAGCGGGAGTTCCTACAATGAGCAGTTCTTC